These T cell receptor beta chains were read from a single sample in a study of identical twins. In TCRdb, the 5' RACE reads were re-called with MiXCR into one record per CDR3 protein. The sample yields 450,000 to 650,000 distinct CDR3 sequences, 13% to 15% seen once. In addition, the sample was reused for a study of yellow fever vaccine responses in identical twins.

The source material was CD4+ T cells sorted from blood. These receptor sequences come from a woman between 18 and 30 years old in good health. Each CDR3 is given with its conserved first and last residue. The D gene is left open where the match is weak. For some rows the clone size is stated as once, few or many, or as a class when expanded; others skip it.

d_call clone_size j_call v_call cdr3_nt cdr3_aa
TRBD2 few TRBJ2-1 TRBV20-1 TGCAGTGCTAGACCGGGACTAGCGGGAAATGAGCAGTTCTTC CSARPGLAGNEQFF
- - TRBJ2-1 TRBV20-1 TGCAGTGCTAGAGCGACCAAACGGGATGAGCAGTTCTTC CSARATKRDEQFF
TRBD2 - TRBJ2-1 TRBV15 TGTGCCACCAGCAGAGATAGACTAGCGGGCTACAATGAGCAGTTCTTC CATSRDRLAGYNEQFF
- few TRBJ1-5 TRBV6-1 TGTGCCAGCAGTCCTTTTACTCCGGACGGGGGCAATCAGCCCCAGCATTTT CASSPFTPDGGNQPQHF
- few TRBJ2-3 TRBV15 TGTGCCACCAGCAGGGGGAGAGGGGACACAGATACGCAGTATTTT CATSRGRGDTDTQYF
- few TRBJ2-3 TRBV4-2 TGTGCCAATGAGCGCGTACGCACAGATACGCAGTATTTT CANERVRTDTQYF
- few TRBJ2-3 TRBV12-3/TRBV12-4 TGTGCCAGCCTCAGGGATAGCACAGATACGCAGTATTTT CASLRDSTDTQYF
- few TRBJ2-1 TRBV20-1 TGCAGTGTTCATGATAACAATGAGCAGTTCTTC CSVHDNNEQFF
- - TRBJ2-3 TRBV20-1 TGCAGTGCTAGATCCCCCGGTAGCACAGATACGCAGTATTTT CSARSPGSTDTQYF
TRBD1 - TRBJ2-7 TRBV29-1 TGCAGCGTTGAAGACCCTGGGACAGTGGGCGAGCAGTACTTC CSVEDPGTVGEQYF
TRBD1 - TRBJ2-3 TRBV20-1 TGCAGTGCTGTAGGACAGGCAACAGATACGCAGTATTTT CSAVGQATDTQYF
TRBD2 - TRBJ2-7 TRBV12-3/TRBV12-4 TGTGCCAGCAGGGGACTAGCGGGATGGGAGCAGTACTTC CASRGLAGWEQYF
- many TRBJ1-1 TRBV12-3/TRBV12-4 TGTGCCAGCAGCGTTGTCAAGACCGGGAACACTGAAGCTTTCTTT CASSVVKTGNTEAFF
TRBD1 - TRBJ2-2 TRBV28 TGTGCCAGCAGTTATGGGACAGGGGCCTATACGAACACCGGGGAGCTGTTTTTT CASSYGTGAYTNTGELFF
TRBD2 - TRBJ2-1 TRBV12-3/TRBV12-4 TGTGCCAGCAGTTCCCGGGGAGCGCTAGCGGGAGCACGTAATGAGCAGTTCTTC CASSSRGALAGARNEQFF
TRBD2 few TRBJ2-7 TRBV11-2 TGTGCCAGCAGAGCAATAGCGGGTCTTTCCTACGAGCAGTACTTC CASRAIAGLSYEQYF
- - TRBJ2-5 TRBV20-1 TGCAGTGCTCGCAGAAACCAAGAGACCCAGTACTTC CSARRNQETQYF
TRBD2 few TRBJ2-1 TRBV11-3 TGTGCCAGCAGCTTAGCTGGCGGGAGCCACTCCTACAATGAGCAGTTCTTC CASSLAGGSHSYNEQFF
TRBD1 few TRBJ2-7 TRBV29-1 TGCAGCGCCGGACAGGTTTCCTACGAGCAGTACTTC CSAGQVSYEQYF
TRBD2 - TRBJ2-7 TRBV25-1 TGTGCCAGCAGTTTTTGGGAGGGATCGAGCGAGCAGTACTTC CASSFWEGSSEQYF
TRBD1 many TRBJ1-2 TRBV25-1 TGTGCCAGCAGTGATGGACAGGGCCGGGGCTACACCTTC CASSDGQGRGYTF
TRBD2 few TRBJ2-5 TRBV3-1 TGTGCCAGCAGCCAAGATGTGGTAGCGGGAGTGGGTGAGACCCAGTACTTC CASSQDVVAGVGETQYF
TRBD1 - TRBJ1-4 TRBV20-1 TGCAGTGCTTTCCGGGACAGGGATGAAAAACTGTTTTTT CSAFRDRDEKLFF
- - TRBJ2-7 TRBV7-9 TGTGCCAGCAGTCTTATATCCTCCGAGCAGTACTTC CASSLISSEQYF
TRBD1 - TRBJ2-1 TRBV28 TGTGCCAGCCACAGGGGTTTGTACAATGAGCAGTTCTTC CASHRGLYNEQFF
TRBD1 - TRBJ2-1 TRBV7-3 TGTGCCAGCAGCCCAAGACAGGGGGCAGGAAGGAATGAGCAGTTCTTC CASSPRQGAGRNEQFF
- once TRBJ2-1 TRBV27 TGTGCCAGCAGTTTAGTGTCCCAAGATCGGTTTGGTTTGCTTAGTGAGCAGTTCTTC CASSLVSQDRFGLLSEQFF
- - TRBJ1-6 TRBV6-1 TGTGCCAGCAGATCGGTCTTCTCCTATAATTCACCCCTCCACTTT CASRSVFSYNSPLHF
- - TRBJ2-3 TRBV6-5 TGTGCCAGCAGTTACTCGCCTTACGTGGGATTCACAGATACGCAGTATTTT CASSYSPYVGFTDTQYF
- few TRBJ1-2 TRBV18 TGTGCCAGCTCACCACCAGGCAGGGGCTATGGCTACACCTTC CASSPPGRGYGYTF
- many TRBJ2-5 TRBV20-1 TGCAGTGCTTCGGGGGTGGGGCAAGAGACCCAGTACTTC CSASGVGQETQYF
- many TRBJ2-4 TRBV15 TGTGCCACCAGCATTGCTCCTAGTGTAAACATTCAGTACTTC CATSIAPSVNIQYF
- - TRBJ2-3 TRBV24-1 TGTGCCACCAGTGGGCCCCCGGGGGCTACAGATACGCAGTATTTT CATSGPPGATDTQYF
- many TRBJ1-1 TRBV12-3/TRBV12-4 TGTGCCAGCAGTTTGGGGGGAACCGCTGAAGCTTTCTTT CASSLGGTAEAFF
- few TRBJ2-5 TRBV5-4 TGTGCCAGCAGCTCGGGCCCCCCTCGGGGGAGTGGGCAAGAGACCCAGTACTTC CASSSGPPRGSGQETQYF
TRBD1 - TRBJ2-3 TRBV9 TGTGCCAGCAGCGGCCTCCCGGGACAGAGGGGCACAGATACGCAGTATTTT CASSGLPGQRGTDTQYF
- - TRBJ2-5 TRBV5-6 TGTGCCAGCAGCTTGGGGGGAGTCAGCCAAGAGACCCAGTACTTC CASSLGGVSQETQYF
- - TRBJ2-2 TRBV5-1 TGCGCCAGCAGCTTCCGACAGGGACTTAACACCGGGGAGCTGTTTTTT CASSFRQGLNTGELFF
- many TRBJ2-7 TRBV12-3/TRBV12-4 TGTGCCAGCAGTTTGAACACAGCCTACGAGCAGTACTTC CASSLNTAYEQYF
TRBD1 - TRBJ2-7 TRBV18 TGTGCCAGCTCACCAACGACAGGGGGCAGCTACGAGCAGTACTTC CASSPTTGGSYEQYF
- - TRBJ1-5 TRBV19 TGTGCCAGTAGTGCTTATGGTACAGCGAATCAGCCCCAGCATTTT CASSAYGTANQPQHF
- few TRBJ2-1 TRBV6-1 TGTGCCAGCAGTGAAGATTCTAGGTTCTTC CASSEDSRFF
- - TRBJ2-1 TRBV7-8 TGTGCCAGCAGTAGGGGCGGGGATTACAATGAGCAGTTCTTC CASSRGGDYNEQFF